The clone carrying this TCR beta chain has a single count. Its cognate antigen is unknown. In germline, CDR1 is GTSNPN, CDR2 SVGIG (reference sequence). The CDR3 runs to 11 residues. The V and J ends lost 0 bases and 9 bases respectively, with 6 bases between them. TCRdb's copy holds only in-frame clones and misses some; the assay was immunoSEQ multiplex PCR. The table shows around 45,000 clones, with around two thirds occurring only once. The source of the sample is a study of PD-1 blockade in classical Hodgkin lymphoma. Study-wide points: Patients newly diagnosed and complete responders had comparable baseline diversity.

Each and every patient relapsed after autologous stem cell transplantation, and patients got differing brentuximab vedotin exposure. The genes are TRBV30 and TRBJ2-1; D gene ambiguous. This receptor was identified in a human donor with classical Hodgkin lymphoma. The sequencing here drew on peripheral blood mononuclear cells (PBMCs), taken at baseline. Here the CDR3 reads CAWSVSAEQFF. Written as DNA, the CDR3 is TGTGCCTGGAGTGTATCAGCTGAGCAGTTCTTC.